The next 2 T cell receptor beta chains were all read from a single sample in a study of blood T cell repertoires in COVID-19. Assay used: immunoSEQ multiplex PCR; TCRdb lists only in-frame clones, some missing. Here the sample spans tens of thousands of clones, less than 95% being singletons. Sequenced: peripheral blood. These receptors originate from a man aged 45-65 years with COVID-19, enrolled during active disease.

V and J are TRBV19 and TRBJ1-3; D is perhaps TRBD1 (5 bases). V dropped 4 bases and J dropped 2 bases, with 21 bases sitting between them. CDR1 and CDR2 from the germline V gene are LNHDA and SQIVND (reference sequence). The CDR3 has 18 amino acids. The CDR3 reads CASSTFAKLGPTGNTIYF. CDR3 in DNA: TGTGCCAGTAGTACCTTCGCGAAATTGGGGCCGACTGGAAACACCATATATTTT.

The chain is built from TRBV7-8 and TRBJ2-5; 7 bases map to TRBD2. There are 15 residues in the CDR3. CDR1 is SGHVS, CDR2 FQNEAQ, per germline. With V trimmed by 2 bases and J by 3 bases, 6 bases remained unmatched. CDR3: CASSLSEREEETQYF. The DNA of the CDR3 is TGTGCCAGCAGCTTATCGGAGCGGGAAGAAGAGACCCAGTACTTC. Full variable domain (rest looked up from reference TRBV7-8 and TRBJ2-5): GAGVSQSPRYKVAKRGQDVALRCDPISGHVSLFWYQQALGQGPEFLTYFQNEAQLDKSGLPSDRFFAERPEGSVSTLKIQRTQQEDSAVYLCASSLSEREEETQYFGPGTRLLVL.